The rows below give T cell receptor beta chains drawn from one sample of a study of cytomegalovirus exposure and HLA in healthy donors. Clones were read by immunoSEQ multiplex PCR, and TCRdb kept only the in-frame ones, dropping some. The sample holds roughly 300,000 clones, around 90% seen once. Sequences were obtained from PBMCs. These receptors originate from a woman aged 25 to 39 in good health and CMV-seropositive. The CDR3 runs from the conserved cysteine through the conserved F or W. Each record gives: V gene, J gene, D gene, clone size, CDR3 protein, CDR3 DNA. A D gene is named only where the DNA matches it firmly. Expanded clones get a size class; other rows say once, few or many, or leave the size out.

>TRBV30|TRBJ1-2|TRBD1|NA
CAWSVTDRENYGYTF
TGTGCCTGGAGTGTAACCGACAGGGAGAACTATGGCTACACCTTC
>TRBV5-4|TRBJ1-1|NA|NA
CASSPRGMNTEAFF
TGTGCCAGCAGCCCGCGAGGGATGAACACTGAAGCTTTCTTT
>TRBV27|TRBJ2-3|NA|NA
CASSLFRGASTDTQYF
TGTGCCAGCAGTTTATTTCGGGGGGCTAGCACAGATACGCAGTATTTT
>TRBV15|TRBJ1-2|TRBD1|NA
CATSRTGGYGYTF
TGTGCCACCAGCAGGACAGGGGGCTATGGCTACACCTTC
>TRBV28|TRBJ2-3|NA|NA
CASRRTSDTQYF
TGTGCCAGCAGGAGAACTTCAGATACGCAGTATTTT
>TRBV30|TRBJ2-5|NA|NA
CAWSVGRAETQYF
TGTGCCTGGAGTGTAGGGCGGGCGGAGACCCAGTACTTC
>TRBV11-2|TRBJ2-5|NA|NA
CASSFAETQYF
TGTGCCAGCAGCTTCGCCGAGACCCAGTACTTC
>TRBV19|TRBJ1-6|TRBD1|NA
CASSQGQAYSYNSPLHF
TGTGCCAGTAGCCAGGGACAGGCTTACTCCTATAATTCACCCCTCCACTTT
>TRBV5-6|TRBJ2-4|TRBD1|NA
CASSLGRDRAIQYF
TGTGCCAGCAGCTTGGGGAGGGACAGGGCTATTCAGTACTTC
>TRBV10-3|TRBJ2-2|NA|NA
CAISAVGPSSGELFF
TGTGCCATCAGTGCAGTGGGACCTAGTTCCGGGGAGCTGTTTTTT
>TRBV29-1|TRBJ1-2|NA|NA
CSVEPQPLYGYTF
TGCAGCGTTGAACCCCAACCCCTCTATGGCTACACCTTC
>TRBV4-3|TRBJ1-3|NA|NA
CASSQERSSGNTIYF
TGCGCCAGCAGCCAAGAACGGAGCTCTGGAAACACCATATATTTT
>TRBV6-5|TRBJ2-1|NA|NA
CASFWDNEQFF
TGTGCCAGCTTTTGGGACAATGAGCAGTTCTTC
>TRBV29-1|TRBJ2-1|TRBD2|NA
CSVGLAEHDNEQFF
TGCAGCGTTGGACTAGCGGAGCATGACAATGAGCAGTTCTTC
>TRBV9|TRBJ2-3|NA|once
CASSARTAFSTDTQYF
TGTGCCAGCAGCGCTAGGACAGCTTTTAGCACAGATACGCAGTATTTT
>TRBV27|TRBJ1-2|NA|NA
CASSPRTGRVFYGYTF
TGTGCCAGCAGTCCTCGGACGGGCCGCGTGTTCTATGGCTACACCTTC
>TRBV27|TRBJ2-7|NA|NA
CASSLFLGTPNEQYF
TGTGCCAGCAGTTTATTCCTCGGGACTCCCAACGAGCAGTACTTC
>TRBV27|TRBJ2-2|TRBD2|NA
CASSLKREANTGELFF
TGTGCCAGCAGTTTAAAGCGGGAGGCGAACACCGGGGAGCTGTTTTTT
>TRBV19|TRBJ2-1|NA|NA
CASGRSYNEQFF
TGTGCCTCGGGACGCTCCTACAATGAGCAGTTCTTC
>TRBV7-8|TRBJ1-1|NA|NA
CASSPGGLINTEAFF
TGTGCCAGCAGCCCGGGGGGTCTAATAAACACTGAAGCTTTCTTT
>TRBV19|TRBJ2-1|NA|NA
CASSDYRVGAEQFF
TGTGCCAGTAGCGACTACAGGGTGGGCGCTGAGCAGTTCTTC
>TRBV18|TRBJ1-4|NA|NA
CASSPTGLREKLFF
TGTGCCAGCTCACCTACAGGGCTTCGTGAAAAACTGTTTTTT
>TRBV5-1|TRBJ2-5|NA|NA
CASSRLSETQYF
TGCGCCAGCAGCAGGCTCTCGGAGACCCAGTACTTC
>TRBV5-4|TRBJ2-7|TRBD2|NA
CASSLEAGGPREQYF
TGTGCCAGCAGCTTGGAGGCGGGGGGGCCTAGGGAGCAGTACTTC
>TRBV30|TRBJ2-1|NA|NA
CAWRGLLDWQFF
TGTGCCTGGAGAGGACTCCTCGACTGGCAGTTCTTC
>TRBV4-3|TRBJ1-1|NA|NA
CASSQFGTMNTEAFF
TGCGCCAGCAGCCAATTTGGGACAATGAACACTGAAGCTTTCTTT
>TRBV28|TRBJ1-5|TRBD1|NA
CASSLFDRGHSNQPQHF
TGTGCCAGCAGTCTCTTCGACAGGGGGCATAGCAATCAGCCCCAGCATTTT
>TRBV30|TRBJ1-4|NA|NA
CAWTPTRNEKLFF
TGTGCCTGGACCCCGACACGGAATGAAAAACTGTTTTTT
>TRBV27|TRBJ2-2|TRBD2|NA
CASSFLAGDTGELFF
TGTGCCAGCAGTTTCCTAGCGGGTGACACCGGGGAGCTGTTTTTT
>TRBV6-5|TRBJ1-2|NA|NA
CASSYHRAANYGYTF
TGTGCCAGCAGTTACCACCGAGCAGCTAACTATGGCTACACCTTC
>TRBV10-3|TRBJ2-7|NA|NA
CAISWDSYEQYF
TGTGCCATCTCGTGGGATTCCTACGAGCAGTACTTC
>TRBV5-6|TRBJ1-6|NA|NA
CASSLFRPNRDSPLHF
TGTGCCAGCAGCTTATTCAGACCCAACAGAGATTCACCCCTCCACTTT
>TRBV18|TRBJ1-2|NA|few
CASSRKDGYTF
TGTGCCAGCTCACGAAAAGACGGCTACACCTTC
>TRBV30|TRBJ1-2|NA|NA
CAWSDASYYGYTF
TGTGCCTGGAGTGATGCCAGTTACTATGGCTACACCTTC
>TRBV5-4|TRBJ1-2|NA|few
CASSRLGTYGYTF
TGTGCCAGCAGCCGGTTGGGGACTTATGGCTACACCTTC
>TRBV6-5|TRBJ2-1|NA|NA
CASSYRTGDNEQFF
TGTGCCAGCAGCTATAGAACTGGAGACAATGAGCAGTTCTTC
>TRBV7-6|TRBJ2-7|TRBD2|NA
CASSLLPSGNEQYF
TGTGCCAGCAGCTTACTTCCTAGCGGGAACGAGCAGTACTTC
>TRBV13|TRBJ2-1|TRBD1|once
CASSTGGLHNEQFF
TGTGCCAGCAGCACAGGGGGTTTGCACAATGAGCAGTTCTTC
>TRBV19|TRBJ1-5|NA|NA
CASTGRRGDSNQPQHF
TGTGCCAGTACGGGCAGGCGTGGTGATAGCAATCAGCCCCAGCATTTT
>TRBV9|TRBJ2-7|TRBD2|once
CASSPGEGSYYEQYF
TGTGCCAGCAGCCCTGGGGAGGGATCGTATTACGAGCAGTACTTC
>TRBV30|TRBJ2-7|TRBD2|NA
CAWSYSGRGLSYEQYF
TGTGCCTGGAGTTATAGCGGGAGAGGGCTTTCCTACGAGCAGTACTTC
>TRBV7-9|TRBJ2-3|TRBD1|once
CASSPPGQYTDTQYF
TGTGCCAGCAGCCCACCGGGACAGTACACAGATACGCAGTATTTT
>TRBV12-5|TRBJ1-1|NA|NA
CASGFTGGTEAFF
TGTGCTAGTGGTTTCACTGGAGGCACTGAAGCTTTCTTT
>TRBV5-1|TRBJ1-1|NA|once
CASSRRENTEAFF
TGCGCCAGCAGCAGGAGGGAGAACACTGAAGCTTTCTTT
>TRBV2|TRBJ2-1|NA|NA
CASKDGGAGNEQFF
TGTGCCAGCAAAGATGGGGGGGCGGGAAATGAGCAGTTCTTC
>TRBV9|TRBJ1-4|NA|NA
CASSETAYNEKLFF
TGTGCCAGCAGCGAGACAGCGTATAATGAAAAACTGTTTTTT
>TRBV30|TRBJ1-1|NA|NA
CAWTEGGPGAFF
TGTGCCTGGACCGAGGGGGGGCCTGGGGCTTTCTTT
>TRBV5-1|TRBJ2-5|NA|NA
CASSPSGVGLSETQYF
TGCGCCAGCAGCCCCTCCGGTGTGGGGCTATCAGAGACCCAGTACTTC